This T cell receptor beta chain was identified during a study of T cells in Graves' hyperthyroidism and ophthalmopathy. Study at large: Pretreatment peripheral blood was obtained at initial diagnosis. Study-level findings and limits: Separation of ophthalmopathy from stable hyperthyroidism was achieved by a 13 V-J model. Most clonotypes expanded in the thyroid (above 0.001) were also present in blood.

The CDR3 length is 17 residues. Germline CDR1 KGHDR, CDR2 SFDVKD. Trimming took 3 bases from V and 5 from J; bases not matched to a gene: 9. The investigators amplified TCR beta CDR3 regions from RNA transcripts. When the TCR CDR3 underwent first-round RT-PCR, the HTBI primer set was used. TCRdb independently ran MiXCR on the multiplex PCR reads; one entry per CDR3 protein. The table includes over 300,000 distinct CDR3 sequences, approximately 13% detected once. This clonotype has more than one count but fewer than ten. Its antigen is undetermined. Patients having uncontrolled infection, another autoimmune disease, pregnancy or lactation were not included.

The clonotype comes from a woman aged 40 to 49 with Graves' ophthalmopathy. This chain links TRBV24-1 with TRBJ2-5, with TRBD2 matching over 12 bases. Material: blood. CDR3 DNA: TGTGCCACCAGTGATCTGGCCTCTAGCGGGGGGGCCGAGACCCAGTACTTC. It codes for CATSDLASSGGAETQYF.